The clone carrying this T cell receptor (beta chain) has a handful of counts. The data were taken from a study of blood T cell repertoires in COVID-19. Study details: Researchers got acute and convalescent COVID-19 samples from the United States, Italy and Spain. PBMCs, B-cell-depleted T cells, or T cells provided the cDNA or gDNA that made up the material.

This CDR3 comprises 15 residues. After removal of 2 bases from V and 2 bases from J, the junction contained 4 bases not matched to a gene. Germline V CDR1 and CDR2: LGHNA, YSLEER. Authors' processing steps: Estimates of nucleated cell counts were drawn from the amplification of reference gene primers. Assay used: immunoSEQ multiplex PCR; TCRdb lists only in-frame clones, some missing. That table gives V, J and clone size, and the DNA gave D and trimming. The sample includes roughly 96,000 clones, around 80% of them seen just once. V and J are TRBV4-3 and TRBJ2-5, with 8 bases fitting TRBD2. The clonotype originates from a man at least 80 years old with acute or convalescent COVID-19. The sequencing input was peripheral blood. The chain's CDR3 is CASSQTLAGQETQYF. The CDR3 region has the DNA TGCGCCAGCAGCCAAACCTTAGCGGGACAAGAGACCCAGTACTTC.